The clone carrying this T cell receptor (beta chain) was seen only a few times. Its antigen is as yet unknown. The sample comes from a study of beta chain features in type 1 diabetes. Study results and limitations: A closer apparent resemblance between naive, central memory and Treg TCRB repertoires was seen in patients than in healthy donors. These data did not resolve whether HLA type affects TCRB rearrangement. Shorter TCRB CDR3s, moderately but significantly so, marked every one of the four CD4+ subsets in Type 1 diabetes patients.

Isolated RNA was reverse transcribed in full, so expressed TCRB transcripts were sequenced. Sequencing was performed with immunoSEQ multiplex PCR; in TCRdb, only in-frame clones are kept and a portion is missing. The repertoire includes some 700,000 clones, around an eighth of them detected once, and less than 0.025% sits in the top ten. Germline lookup yields CDR1 SGHTA and CDR2 FQGNSA. The CDR3 sequence is 15 residues long. V gave up 4 bases and J gave up 9 bases, with 19 bases separating them. The sequencing sample was made of naive CD4+ T cells from blood. The clonotype originates from a man between 18 and 35 years old with type 1 diabetes. The chain has TRBV7-2 and TRBJ1-5; D gene unclear. The chain's CDR3 is CASSYGPKSHGPQHF. CDR3 bases: TGTGCCAGCAGCTATGGGCCAAAAAGCCATGGGCCCCAGCATTTT. The full variable domain, completed using reference TRBV7-2 and TRBJ1-5, is GAGVSQSPSNKVTEKGKDVELRCDPISGHTALYWYRQSLGQGLEFLIYFQGNSAPDKSGLPSDRFSAERTGGSVSTLTIQRTQQEDSAVYLCASSYGPKSHGPQHFGDGTRLSIL.